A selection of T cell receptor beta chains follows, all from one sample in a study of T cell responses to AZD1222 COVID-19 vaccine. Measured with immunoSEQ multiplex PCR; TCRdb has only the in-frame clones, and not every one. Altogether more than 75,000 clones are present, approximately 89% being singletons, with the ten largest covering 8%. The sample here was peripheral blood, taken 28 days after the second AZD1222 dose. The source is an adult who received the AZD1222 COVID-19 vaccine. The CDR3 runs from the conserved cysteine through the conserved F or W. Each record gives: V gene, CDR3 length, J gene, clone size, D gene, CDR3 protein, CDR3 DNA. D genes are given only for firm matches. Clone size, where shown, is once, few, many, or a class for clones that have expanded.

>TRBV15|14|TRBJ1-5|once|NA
CATSRGGNNQPQHF
TGTGCCACCAGCAGAGGAGGGAACAATCAGCCCCAGCATTTT
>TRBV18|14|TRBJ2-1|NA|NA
CASSPGPFYNEQFF
TGTGCCAGCTCACCTGGTCCGTTCTACAATGAGCAGTTCTTC
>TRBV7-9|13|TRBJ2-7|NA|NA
CASSLGQGFEQYF
TGTGCCAGCAGCTTAGGCCAGGGGTTCGAGCAGTACTTC
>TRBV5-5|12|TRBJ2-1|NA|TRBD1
CASSWTGDEQFF
TGTGCCAGCAGCTGGACAGGCGATGAGCAGTTCTTC
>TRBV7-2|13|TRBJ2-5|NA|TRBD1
CASSPQGQETQYF
TGTGCCAGCAGCCCACAGGGGCAAGAGACCCAGTACTTC
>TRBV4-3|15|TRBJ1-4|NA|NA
CASSPQSWQGEKLFF
TGCGCCAGCAGCCCTCAGTCGTGGCAGGGCGAAAAACTGTTTTTT
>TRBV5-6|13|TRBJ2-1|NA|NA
CASSLGAADEQFF
TGTGCCAGCAGCTTGGGGGCGGCGGATGAGCAGTTCTTC
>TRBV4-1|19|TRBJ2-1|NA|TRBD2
CASSQLFGASGRAGNEQFF
TGCGCCAGCAGCCAACTGTTCGGGGCTAGCGGGAGAGCGGGAAATGAGCAGTTCTTC
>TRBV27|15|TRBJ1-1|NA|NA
CASSLSEPLNTEAFF
TGTGCCAGCAGTTTATCGGAGCCTTTGAACACTGAAGCTTTCTTT
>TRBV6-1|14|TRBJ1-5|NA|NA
CASSEHYSNQPQHF
TGTGCCAGCAGTGAACATTATAGCAATCAGCCCCAGCATTTT
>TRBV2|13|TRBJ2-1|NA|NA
CASTLPDSYEQFF
TGTGCCAGCACACTGCCAGATAGCTATGAGCAGTTCTTC
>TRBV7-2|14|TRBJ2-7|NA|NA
CASSLVGSSYEQYF
TGTGCCAGCAGCCTGGTTGGAAGCTCCTACGAGCAGTACTTC
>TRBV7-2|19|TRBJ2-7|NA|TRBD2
CASSLVLTSGWGRDDEQYF
TGTGCCAGCAGCTTAGTCCTGACTAGCGGGTGGGGCCGAGACGACGAGCAGTACTTC
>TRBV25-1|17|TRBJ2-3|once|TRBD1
CASSEYGQGAATDTQYF
TGTGCCAGCAGTGAATACGGACAGGGGGCGGCCACAGATACGCAGTATTTT
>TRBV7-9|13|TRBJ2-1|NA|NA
CASSLGTYNEQFF
TGTGCCAGCAGCTTGGGGACTTACAATGAGCAGTTCTTC
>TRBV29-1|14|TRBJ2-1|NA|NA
CSVTAVSVYNKQFF
TGCAGCGTTACGGCCGTAAGTGTATACAATAAGCAGTTCTTC
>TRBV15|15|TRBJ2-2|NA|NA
CATSRDIGNTGELFF
TGTGCCACCAGCAGAGATATAGGGAACACCGGGGAGCTGTTTTTT
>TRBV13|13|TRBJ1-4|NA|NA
CASSFQANEKLFF
TGTGCCAGCAGCTTCCAAGCTAATGAAAAACTGTTTTTT
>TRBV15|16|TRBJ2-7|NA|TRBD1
CATSRDLPGTGDEQYF
TGTGCCACCAGCAGAGATCTACCCGGGACAGGGGACGAGCAGTACTTC
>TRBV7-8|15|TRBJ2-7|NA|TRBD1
CASSGGTGFTYEQYF
TGTGCCAGCAGCGGAGGGACAGGGTTCACCTACGAGCAGTACTTC
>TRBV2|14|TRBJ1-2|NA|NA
CASSEATRVGGYTF
TGTGCCAGCAGTGAAGCGACCAGGGTGGGCGGCTACACCTTC
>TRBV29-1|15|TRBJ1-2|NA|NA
CSAQERGGGRYGYTF
TGCAGCGCTCAAGAGAGAGGCGGGGGCCGGTATGGCTACACCTTC
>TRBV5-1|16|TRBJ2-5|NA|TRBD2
CASRRVAGGPSETQYF
TGCGCCAGCAGGCGGGTGGCGGGAGGGCCTTCAGAGACCCAGTACTTC
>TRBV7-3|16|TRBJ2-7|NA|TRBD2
CASSSSTSGTLYEQYF
TGTGCCAGCAGCTCCTCGACTAGCGGGACTCTTTACGAGCAGTACTTC
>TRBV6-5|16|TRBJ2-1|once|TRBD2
CASSYSGTSGANEQFF
TGTGCCAGCAGTTACTCAGGGACTAGCGGGGCCAATGAGCAGTTCTTC
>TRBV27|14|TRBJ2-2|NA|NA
CASSPRGGTGELFF
TGTGCCAGCAGTCCCAGGGGCGGCACCGGGGAGCTGTTTTTT
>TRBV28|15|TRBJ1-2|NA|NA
CASSLGGARGYGYTF
TGTGCCAGCAGTTTAGGCGGGGCGCGGGGCTATGGCTACACCTTC
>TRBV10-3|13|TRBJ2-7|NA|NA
CAINPGRGSEQYF
TGTGCCATCAACCCCGGACGAGGAAGCGAGCAGTACTTC
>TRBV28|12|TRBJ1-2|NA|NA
CAILLSNYGYTF
TGTGCCATCCTTCTTTCAAACTATGGCTACACCTTC
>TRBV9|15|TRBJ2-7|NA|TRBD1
CASSGDGTGTHEQYF
TGTGCCAGCAGCGGTGATGGGACAGGGACCCACGAGCAGTACTTC
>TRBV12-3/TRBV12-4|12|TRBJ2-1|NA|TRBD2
CASSLGGNEQFF
TGTGCCAGCAGTTTGGGGGGGAATGAGCAGTTCTTC
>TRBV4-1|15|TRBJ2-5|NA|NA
CASSQGGASRETQYF
TGCGCCAGCAGCCAAGGGGGGGCTAGCAGGGAGACCCAGTACTTC
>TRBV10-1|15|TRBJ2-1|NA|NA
CASSGVKDPFNEQFF
TGCGCCAGCAGTGGGGTTAAGGACCCCTTCAATGAGCAGTTCTTC
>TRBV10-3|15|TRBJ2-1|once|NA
CAISEEKGSYNEQFF
TGTGCCATCAGTGAGGAGAAGGGATCCTACAATGAGCAGTTCTTC
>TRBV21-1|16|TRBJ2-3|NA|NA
CASSISPGQITDTQYF
TGTGCCAGCAGCATCTCTCCGGGACAGATCACAGATACGCAGTATTTT
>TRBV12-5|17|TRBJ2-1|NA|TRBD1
CASGLVRTGGNDNEQFF
TGTGCTAGTGGTTTGGTACGGACAGGGGGTAACGACAATGAGCAGTTCTTC
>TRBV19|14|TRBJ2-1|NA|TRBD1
CASYGQGAYNEQFF
TGTGCCAGTTACGGACAGGGGGCATATAATGAGCAGTTCTTC
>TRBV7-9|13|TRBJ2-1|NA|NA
CASRVNAYNEQFF
TGTGCCAGCAGAGTTAATGCCTACAATGAGCAGTTCTTC
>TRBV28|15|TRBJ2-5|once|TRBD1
CASRAAGTGVETQYF
TGTGCCAGCAGGGCAGCAGGGACAGGGGTAGAGACCCAGTACTTC
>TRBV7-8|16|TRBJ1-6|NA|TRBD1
CASSLVLGTGFSPLHF
TGTGCCAGCAGCTTAGTTCTAGGGACAGGTTTTTCACCCCTCCACTTT
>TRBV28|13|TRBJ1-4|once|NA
CASSSGSNEKLFF
TGTGCCAGCAGTTCCGGCTCTAATGAAAAACTGTTTTTT
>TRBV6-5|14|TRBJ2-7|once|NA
CASSSRGRPYEQYF
TGTGCCAGCAGCTCCAGGGGCAGGCCCTACGAGCAGTACTTC
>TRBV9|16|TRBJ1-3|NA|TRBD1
CASSPQGEISGNTIYF
TGTGCCAGCAGCCCACAGGGGGAGATCTCTGGAAACACCATATATTTT
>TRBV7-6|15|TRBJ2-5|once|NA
CASSDPIAVKETQYF
TGTGCCAGCAGCGACCCGATAGCGGTGAAAGAGACCCAGTACTTC
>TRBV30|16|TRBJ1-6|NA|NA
CAWRPSSSSYNSPLHF
TGTGCCTGGCGCCCTTCCTCGAGCTCCTATAATTCACCCCTCCACTTT
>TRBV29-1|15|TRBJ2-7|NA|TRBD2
CSVGRPSGRFYEQYF
TGCAGCGTTGGCCGACCTAGCGGGAGGTTCTACGAGCAGTACTTC
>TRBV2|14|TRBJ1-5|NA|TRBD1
CASSSGQGNQPQHF
TGTGCCAGCAGTTCGGGACAGGGGAATCAGCCCCAGCATTTT
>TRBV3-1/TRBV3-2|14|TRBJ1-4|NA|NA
CASSRDATNEKLFF
TGTGCCAGCAGCCGGGATGCAACTAATGAAAAACTGTTTTTT
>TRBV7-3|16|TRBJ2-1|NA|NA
CASSLKAPDGYNEQFF
TGTGCCAGCAGCCTTAAGGCCCCGGACGGGTACAATGAGCAGTTCTTC
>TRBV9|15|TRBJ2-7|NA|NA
CASSVGEPGSYEQYF
TGTGCCAGCAGCGTAGGGGAGCCTGGCTCCTACGAGCAGTACTTC
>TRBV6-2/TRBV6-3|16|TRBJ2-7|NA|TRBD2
CASSDLGTSGTYEQYF
TGTGCCAGCAGCGACCTTGGGACTAGCGGGACCTACGAGCAGTACTTC
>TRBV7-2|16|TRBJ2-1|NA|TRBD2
CASSSTWASGNSEQFF
TGTGCCAGCAGCTCCACGTGGGCTAGCGGGAACTCAGAGCAGTTCTTC
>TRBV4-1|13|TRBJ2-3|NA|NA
CASSQGPLDTQYF
TGCGCCAGCAGCCAAGGTCCATTAGATACGCAGTATTTT
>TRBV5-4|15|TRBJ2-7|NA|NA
CASSQTGQGTYEQYF
TGTGCCAGCAGCCAAACAGGGCAGGGAACCTACGAGCAGTACTTC
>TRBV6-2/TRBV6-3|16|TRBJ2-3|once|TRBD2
CASSSPREVDTDTQYF
TGTGCCAGCAGTTCCCCACGGGAGGTTGACACAGATACGCAGTATTTT